Sequencing of this T cell receptor beta chain was carried out in a study of blood T cell repertoires in COVID-19. Across the whole study: Samples of COVID-19 (acute and convalescent) were obtained from the United States, Italy and Spain. The cDNA or gDNA used as material had been derived from T cells, B-cell-depleted T cells, or PBMCs.

This clone was detected only a few times. Sequenced by immunoSEQ multiplex PCR; TCRdb stores in-frame clones only, minus some. The sample holds about 110,000 clones, 70% to 90% seen once. The J segment lost 6 bases and the V segment lost 1 base, leaving 10 bases of the junction unmatched. The CDR3 has 16 residues. Germline-derived CDR1 and CDR2 are SGDLS and YYNGEE. The sequencing sample was made of peripheral blood. This clonotype was sampled from a human donor in a cohort sampled during active COVID-19. The chain links TRBV9 to TRBJ2-1, with 7 nucleotides matching TRBD1. The CDR3 nucleotides are TGTGCCAGCAGCGTAAGTGGTTTTGGGACAGTCAATGAGCAGTTCTTC. Translating gives CASSVSGFGTVNEQFF.